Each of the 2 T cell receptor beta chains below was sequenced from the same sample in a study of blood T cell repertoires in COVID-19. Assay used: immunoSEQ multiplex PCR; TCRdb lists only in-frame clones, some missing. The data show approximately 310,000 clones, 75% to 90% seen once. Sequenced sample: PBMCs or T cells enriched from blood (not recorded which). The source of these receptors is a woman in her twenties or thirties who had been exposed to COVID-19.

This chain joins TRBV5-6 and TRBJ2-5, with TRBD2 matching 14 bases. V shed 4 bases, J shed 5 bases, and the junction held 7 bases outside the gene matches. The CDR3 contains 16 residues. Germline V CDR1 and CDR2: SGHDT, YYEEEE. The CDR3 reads CASSLGLAGEGETQYF. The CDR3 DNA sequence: TGTGCCAGCAGCCTGGGACTAGCGGGAGAGGGTGAGACCCAGTACTTC.

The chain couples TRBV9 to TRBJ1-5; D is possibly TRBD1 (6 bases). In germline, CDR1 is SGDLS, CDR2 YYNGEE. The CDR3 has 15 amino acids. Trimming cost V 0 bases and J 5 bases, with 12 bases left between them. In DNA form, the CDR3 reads TGTGCCAGCAGCGTAGCTACAGGGCGGGATCAGCCCCAGCATTTT. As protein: CASSVATGRDQPQHF.